These 32 T cell receptor beta chains were all obtained from the same sample, sequenced in a study of blood T cell repertoires in COVID-19. The protocol was immunoSEQ multiplex PCR, while the TCRdb copy is restricted to in-frame clones and leaves out a portion. Counted here are about 370,000 clones, approximately 88% occurring once; the ten biggest clones make up 3%. The source material was peripheral blood. The source of these receptors is a woman in her thirties with COVID-19, enrolled during active disease.

The chain recombines TRBV3-1 (or the pseudogene TRBV3-2) with TRBJ2-5, with TRBD2 matching over 7 bases. The CDR3 is made up of 16 amino acids. V gave up 4 bases and J gave up 9 bases; unmatched junction bases: 17. The germline CDR1 and CDR2 sequences are LGHDT and YNNKEL (reference sequence). CDR3: CASSPTPGTTIGAQYF. CDR3 sequence (DNA): TGTGCCAGCAGCCCGACCCCGGGGACTACGATAGGGGCCCAGTACTTC.

The chain recombines TRBV5-1 with TRBJ2-7; the match to TRBD1 covers 7 bases. Trimming took 3 bases from V and 5 from J; bases not matched to a gene: 2. Germline V gives CDR1 SGHRS, CDR2 YFSETQ. The CDR3 contains 12 residues. CDR3 sequence: CASSSTGNEQYF. The DNA for the CDR3 is TGCGCCAGCAGCTCGACAGGGAACGAGCAGTACTTC.

The V gene is TRBV30, the J gene TRBJ2-3, with 13 bases lining up with TRBD2. The ends lost 3 bases at V and 6 bases at J; junction bases unmatched: 9. CDR3 size: 16 residues. The V gene's germline CDR1 is GTSNPN and CDR2 SVGIG (reference sequence). CDR3 in DNA: TGTGCCTGGAGCGAGGGGACTAGCGGGACGGGGGATACGCAGTATTTT. Translated, it gives CAWSEGTSGTGDTQYF.

The chain combines TRBV21-1 with TRBJ2-1; TRBD1 is the table's D call and was not checked against the DNA. TRBV21-1 is reported as a pseudogene. The CDR3 has 15 amino acids. The CDR3 spells CASSKDKPSWNEQFF. CDR3 coding DNA: TGTGCCAGCAGCAAGGACAAACCCAGTTGGAATGAGCAGTTCTTC.

This clone was detected only once. The V and J genes are TRBV5-1 and TRBJ2-3; D is perhaps TRBD1 (5 bases). The V gene lost 1 base and the J gene lost 1 base, with 10 bases spanning the gap. Germline lookup yields CDR1 SGHRS and CDR2 YFSETQ. This CDR3 contains 15 residues. The CDR3: CASSLQGSGTDTQYF. The CDR3 bases are TGCGCCAGCAGCTTGCAGGGTTCGGGCACAGATACGCAGTATTTT.

The V call is TRBV6-1, the J call TRBJ2-3; 13 bases align to TRBD2. V lost 4 bases, J lost 5 bases, and 6 bases stayed unmatched. Germline V lookup: CDR1 MNHNS, CDR2 SASEGT. The CDR3 has 16 residues. The CDR3 here is CASSGILAGGLDTQYF. The CDR3 DNA reads as TGTGCCAGCAGTGGAATACTAGCGGGAGGGCTAGATACGCAGTATTTT.

The chain employs TRBV10-1 and TRBJ2-5; 15 bases map to TRBD2. The ends lost 3 bases at V and 5 bases at J; junction bases unmatched: 7. The length of the CDR3 is 17 residues. The germline V gene has CDR1 WNHNN and CDR2 SYGVQD (reference sequence). CDR3 DNA: TGCGCCAGCAGTGACCGGACTAGCGGGAGGGCCGCGGAGACCCAGTACTTC. It specifies CASSDRTSGRAAETQYF.

As to this clone: Other DNA sequences in this sample translate to the same CDR3. The CDR3 bases are TGTGCCAGCAGCCCCGGGAGCTATGGCTACACCTTC. Encoded protein: CASSPGSYGYTF. The chain combines TRBV7-2 with TRBJ1-2; D ambiguous. Germline-derived CDR1 and CDR2 are SGHTA and FQGNSA. The V end was cut by 5 bases, the J end by 4 bases, with 8 bases between. The CDR3 sequence is 12 residues long.

The chain uses TRBV7-9 and TRBJ2-1, with 9 bases matching TRBD2. V was pared by 1 base and J by 3 bases, with 4 bases of the junction left unmatched. Looked up from germline, CDR1 is SEHNR and CDR2 is FQNEAQ (reference sequence). CDR3 length: 16 amino acids. CDR3 sequence (DNA): TGTGCCAGCAGCTTAGGGAGCGGGAGGAACTACAATGAGCAGTTCTTC. Its translation: CASSLGSGRNYNEQFF.

This rearrangement joins TRBV6-4 to TRBJ2-1; weak D call: TRBD2 (7 bases). V was cut by 4 bases and J by 9 bases, with 13 bases left in between. The CDR3 covers 13 residues. Germline CDR1 MRHNA, CDR2 SNTAGT. CDR3 region: CASSAGGVGEQFF. The CDR3 coding sequence is TGTGCCAGCAGTGCGGGGGGCGTGGGTGAGCAGTTCTTC.

The chain links TRBV5-1 to TRBJ2-5; tentative D call: TRBD1 (5 bases). Germline loops: CDR1 SGHRS, CDR2 YFSETQ. The CDR3 has 13 amino acids. Trimming pared 7 bases from V and 0 bases from J, leaving 10 bases between. CDR3 bases: TGCGCCAGCGGGTACAGGTACCAAGAGACCCAGTACTTC. Protein sequence: CASGYRYQETQYF.

This sequence joins TRBV28 and TRBJ2-3; D remains unclear. CDR1 MDHEN and CDR2 SYDVKM come from the germline V gene. Trimming took 3 bases from V and 8 from J, leaving 12 bases between them. The CDR3 sequence is 13 residues long. This chain's CDR3 is CASSLKISTTQYF. The CDR3 DNA is TGTGCCAGCAGTTTGAAGATCTCTACTACGCAGTATTTT.

The chain combines TRBV7-9 with TRBJ1-2; TRBD1 matches at 9 bases. This CDR3 is 14 amino acids long. V was clipped by 5 bases and J by 8 bases; unmatched bases: 9. CDR1 and CDR2 (germline): SEHNR, FQNEAQ (reference sequence). CDR3 amino acids: CASSNRDRAEGYTF. The DNA of the CDR3 is TGTGCCAGCAGCAACCGGGACAGGGCTGAGGGCTACACCTTC.

This chain joins TRBV5-1 and TRBJ2-1, with TRBD2 identical over 9 bases. Germline V gene data show CDR1 as SGHRS and CDR2 as YFSETQ. This CDR3 has 14 residues. Unmatched junction bases numbered 3, after V lost 4 bases and J lost 4 bases. As DNA, the CDR3 is TGCGCCAGCAGCAGCGGGAGGCCATACAATGAGCAGTTCTTC. As protein: CASSSGRPYNEQFF.

The V and J genes are TRBV28 and TRBJ1-5, with D perhaps TRBD1 (5 bases). This CDR3 spans 15 amino acids. Trimming took 6 bases from V and 2 from J, leaving 14 bases between them. Germline V gene sequence: CDR1 MDHEN, CDR2 SYDVKM. The CDR3 region is CASRIRTRGNQPQHF. The DNA for the CDR3 is TGTGCCAGCAGAATCAGGACAAGGGGCAATCAGCCCCAGCATTTT.

DNA for the CDR3: TGTGCCAGCAGTCCCCCGAGTGGCTACACCTTC. As protein: CASSPPSGYTF. The V call is TRBV6-1, the J call TRBJ1-2, with D unclear. The CDR3 contains 11 residues. The V end was cut by 5 bases, the J end by 7 bases, with 8 bases between. Germline loops: CDR1 MNHNS, CDR2 SASEGT.

This clone has just a few counts. CDR3 residues: CASSLDVGGEQFF. CDR3 sequence (DNA): TGTGCCAGCAGCTTAGATGTTGGAGGAGAGCAGTTCTTC. J is TRBJ2-1 and V is TRBV7-2, with D possibly being TRBD2 (5 bases). This CDR3 has 13 residues. Germline V lookup: CDR1 SGHTA, CDR2 FQGNSA. Trimming cost V 1 base and J 10 bases, with 11 bases left between them.

The V gene is TRBV14, the J gene TRBJ2-1, with TRBD1 identical over 9 bases. The CDR3 spans 15 residues. V dropped 4 bases and J dropped 4; count of bases not matched to a gene: 5. CDR1 SGHDN and CDR2 FVKESK come from the germline V gene. This CDR3 reads CASSRRDRAYNEQFF. Here the CDR3 DNA reads TGTGCCAGCAGCCGAAGGGACAGGGCTTACAATGAGCAGTTCTTC.

This clone has a single count. The chain is built from TRBV2 and TRBJ2-1, with TRBD2 matching 10 bases. The V gene's germline CDR1 is SNHLY and CDR2 FYNNEI. J gave up 7 bases and V 6 bases, and 6 bases lay outside the gene matches. The CDR3 spans 14 residues. The CDR3 protein is CASRVAGGRNEQFF. In nucleotides, the CDR3 is TGTGCCAGCAGGGTAGCGGGGGGACGGAATGAGCAGTTCTTC.

The V gene is TRBV7-9, the J gene TRBJ1-1, with TRBD1 as a possible D gene (5 bases). CDR1 is SEHNR, CDR2 FQNEAQ, per germline (reference sequence). Trimming shortened V by 3 bases and J by 5 bases, and 16 bases separated the two germline ends. The length of the CDR3 is 15 residues. The CDR3 reads CASSFSQGIRTEAFF. CDR3 DNA: TGTGCCAGCAGCTTTTCTCAGGGTATCCGGACTGAAGCTTTCTTT.

This rearrangement joins TRBV5-4 to TRBJ2-1; D remains ambiguous. Germline V gene sequence: CDR1 SGHNT, CDR2 YYREEE (reference sequence). Trimming removed 5 bases from V and 0 bases from J, with 18 bases in between. This CDR3 is 17 amino acids long. CDR3 DNA: TGTGCCAGCAGGGCGGTCACCCTAAGGAGCTCCTACAATGAGCAGTTCTTC. It yields the protein CASRAVTLRSSYNEQFF.

This clone was recorded only once. This sequence joins TRBV4-1 and TRBJ1-2; no definite D call. The CDR3 runs 15 residues. CDR1 and CDR2 (germline): MGHRA, YSYEKL. V was trimmed by 0 bases and J by 6 bases, leaving 14 bases between them. The CDR3 nucleotides read TGCGCCAGCAGCCAAGATTGGTGGGGAGTCGATGGCTACACCTTC. Protein: CASSQDWWGVDGYTF.

In its sample, this clone was seen a few times. The V and J genes are TRBV7-2 and TRBJ2-1; 7 bases align to TRBD2. Germline V gives CDR1 SGHTA, CDR2 FQGNSA. The CDR3 loop spans 14 amino acids. V lost 8 bases, J lost 7 bases, and 11 bases stayed unmatched. Here the CDR3 reads CASEAGDIRNEQFF. The CDR3 DNA reads as TGTGCCAGCGAGGCGGGAGATATAAGGAATGAGCAGTTCTTC.

In its sample, this clone was seen a few times. The chain carries TRBV7-8 and TRBJ1-3, with D perhaps TRBD1 (5 bases). The CDR3 is 15 residues long. Trimming shortened V by 5 bases and J by 0 bases, and 11 bases separated the two germline ends. CDR1 and CDR2 (germline): SGHVS, FQNEAQ. CDR3 bases: TGTGCCAGCAGCACCCGGACACCCTCTGGAAACACCATATATTTT. It translates to CASSTRTPSGNTIYF.

The chain couples TRBV13 to TRBJ2-7; weak D call: TRBD2 (6 bases). The germline V gene has CDR1 PRHDT and CDR2 FYEKMQ (reference sequence). There are 14 residues in the CDR3. V dropped 5 bases and J dropped 6 bases, with 17 bases sitting between them. The CDR3 DNA follows: TGTGCCAGCAGCCCCGCCTCCGGAGGGTCCGAGCAGTACGTC. Encoded protein: CASSPASGGSEQYV.

This clone was counted between two and nine times. This chain links TRBV19 with TRBJ1-1, with 7 bases aligning to TRBD1. V shed 9 bases, J shed 1 base, and the junction held 8 bases outside the gene matches. There are 14 residues in the CDR3. From germline, CDR1 is LNHDA and CDR2 SQIVND (reference sequence). The CDR3 here is CASLLPGGNTEAFF. The DNA of the CDR3 is TGTGCCAGCCTTCTCCCAGGGGGGAACACTGAAGCTTTCTTT.

This chain uses TRBV21-1 with TRBJ2-7; the D call in the table, TRBD2, was not verified against the DNA. TRBV21-1 is flagged as a pseudogene. This CDR3 region has 16 residues. The CDR3 nucleotides read TGTGCCAGCAGCAAAGGGACTCGTGAGGCCTCCTACGAGCAGTACGTC. This encodes CASSKGTREASYEQYV.

The genes are TRBV28 and TRBJ2-4; D is possibly TRBD1 (6 bases). The CDR3 consists of 15 residues. Germline V gene sequence: CDR1 MDHEN, CDR2 SYDVKM. V dropped 5 bases and J dropped 4 bases, with 15 bases sitting between them. CDR3 sequence: CASSARLTGKNIQYF. For the CDR3, the DNA is TGTGCCAGCAGTGCCAGACTAACAGGGAAAAACATTCAGTACTTC. Supplemented by reference TRBV28 and TRBJ2-4, the full variable domain reads DVKVTQSSRYLVKRTGEKVFLECVQDMDHENMFWYRQDPGLGLRLIYFSYDVKMKEKGDIPEGYSVSREKKERFSLILESASTNQTSMYLCASSARLTGKNIQYFGAGTRLSVL.

The rearrangement joins TRBV2 to TRBJ2-5, with 7 bases fitting TRBD1. Germline trimming cut 8 bases from V and 0 bases from J; bases unmatched to any gene: 6. The CDR3 spans 14 residues. The germline CDR1 and CDR2 sequences are SNHLY and FYNNEI. The CDR3 coding sequence is TGTGCCAGCTACCGGACAGGATACCAAGAGACCCAGTACTTC. This codes for CASYRTGYQETQYF.

The V call is TRBV5-4, the J call TRBJ1-1; possibly TRBD1 for D (5 bases). CDR1 is SGHNT, CDR2 YYREEE, per germline (reference sequence). The CDR3 runs to 13 residues. The V and J ends lost 6 bases and 4 bases respectively, with 13 bases between them. This CDR3 is CASTGGGGTEAFF. In DNA, the CDR3 is TGTGCCAGCACCGGCGGGGGGGGCACTGAAGCTTTCTTT.

The rearrangement joins TRBV6-5 to TRBJ1-1, with D unresolved. The CDR3 runs 14 residues. Germline-derived CDR1 and CDR2 are MNHEY and SVGAGI. The V end lost 5 bases, the J end lost 7 bases, and 17 bases lay between the germline ends. CDR3: CASSPSTGIIEAFF. The CDR3 DNA reads TGTGCCAGCAGTCCGTCGACCGGGATCATTGAAGCTTTCTTT.

The chain joins TRBV6-5 to TRBJ2-7, with TRBD1 matching over 8 bases. With 2 bases clipped from V and 4 bases from J, the junction kept 4 bases outside the gene matches. Germline V gene sequence: CDR1 MNHEY, CDR2 SVGAGI. The CDR3 runs to 14 residues. The CDR3: CASSYGQGAYEQYV. The CDR3 DNA reads as TGTGCCAGCAGTTACGGCCAGGGGGCATACGAGCAGTACGTC.